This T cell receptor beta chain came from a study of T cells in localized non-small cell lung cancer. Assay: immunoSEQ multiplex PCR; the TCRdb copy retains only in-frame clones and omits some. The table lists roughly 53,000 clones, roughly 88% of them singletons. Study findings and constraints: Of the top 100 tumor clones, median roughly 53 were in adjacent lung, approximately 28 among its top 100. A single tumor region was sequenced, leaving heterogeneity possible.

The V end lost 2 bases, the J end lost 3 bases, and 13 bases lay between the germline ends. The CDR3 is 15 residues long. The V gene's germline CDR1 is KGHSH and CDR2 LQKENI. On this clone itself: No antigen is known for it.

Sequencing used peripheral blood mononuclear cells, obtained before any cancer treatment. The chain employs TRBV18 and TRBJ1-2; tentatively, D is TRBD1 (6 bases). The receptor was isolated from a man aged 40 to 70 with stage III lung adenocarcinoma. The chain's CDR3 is CASSPSVQGDYGYTF. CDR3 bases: TGTGCCAGCTCACCATCGGTACAGGGCGACTATGGCTACACCTTC. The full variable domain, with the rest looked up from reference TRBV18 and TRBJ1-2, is NAGVMQNPRHLVRRRGQEARLRCSPMKGHSHVYWYRQLPEEGLKFMVYLQKENIIDESGMPKERFSAEFPKEGPSILRIQQVVRGDSAAYFCASSPSVQGDYGYTFGSGTRLTVV.